This T cell receptor (beta chain) came from a study of vaccination effects on CD4 cells after COVID-19. CD4+ T cells specific for antigen were expanded with viral peptide pools by the ViraFEST assay before sequencing. Upon completion of 10 to 11 days in culture, CD4+ T cells were isolated. Prior SARS-CoV-2 infection was absent in the vaccine recipients, as shown by negative nucleocapsid antibodies. Cells had half their medium changed to IL-2 medium on days 3 and 7. Sequencing used immunoSEQ multiplex PCR; TCRdb keeps in-frame clones, though not all of them. The table has about 20,000 clones, approximately 70% seen once. Trimming cost V 3 bases and J 8 bases, with 10 bases left between them. Germline lookup yields CDR1 LNHDA and CDR2 SQIVND (reference sequence). CDR3 size: 13 residues. A single count supports this clone. What it recognizes is unknown.

The sequenced sample was CD4+ T cells from PBMCs cultured with HCoV-NL63 spike peptides, obtained before COVID-19 vaccination. The chain recombines TRBV19 with TRBJ1-4; possibly TRBD1 for D (5 bases). This TCR was sampled from a human donor who received a COVID-19 vaccine. The CDR3 bases are TGTGCCAGTAGTATGGGGGTAGGCGAAAAACTGTTTTTT. Encoded protein: CASSMGVGEKLFF.